What follows describes a single T cell receptor (beta chain). Its antigen is not identified. The data belong to a study of T-cell memory formation after mild COVID-19. At the level of the study: There were largely donor-specific TCR clusters.

Germline V lookup: CDR1 SGHRS, CDR2 YFSETQ. V lost 4 bases and J lost 0, with 16 bases in between. The CDR3 spans 16 residues. The 5'RACE method, run with constant-segment primers, produced TCR alpha and TCR beta cDNA libraries (carrying sample barcodes and UMIs). TCRdb called the 5' RACE reads again in MiXCR, with one record for every CDR3 protein. The data show more than 250,000 distinct CDR3 sequences, with about a sixth seen just once and roughly 22% held by the top ten. Study-wide points: Balance between CD4 and CD8 was seen in clones contracting day 15 to 85, and a CD4+ lean was seen in later expanders. Cross-reactive memory seemingly joined, as some responding clones were found in pre-infection memory.

The sequencing input was PBMCs or a T cell subset sorted from them (not recorded which). This chain uses TRBV5-1 with TRBJ1-1, with a tentative D call TRBD1 (5 bases). The clonotype originates from a man younger than 35 who had mild COVID-19 (a few samples of this study predate the infection). Cell type and time point are not known. CDR3 coding DNA: TGCGCCAGCAGCAGAGGGGCGGTCTCCATGAACACTGAAGCTTTCTTT. The encoded protein is CASSRGAVSMNTEAFF.